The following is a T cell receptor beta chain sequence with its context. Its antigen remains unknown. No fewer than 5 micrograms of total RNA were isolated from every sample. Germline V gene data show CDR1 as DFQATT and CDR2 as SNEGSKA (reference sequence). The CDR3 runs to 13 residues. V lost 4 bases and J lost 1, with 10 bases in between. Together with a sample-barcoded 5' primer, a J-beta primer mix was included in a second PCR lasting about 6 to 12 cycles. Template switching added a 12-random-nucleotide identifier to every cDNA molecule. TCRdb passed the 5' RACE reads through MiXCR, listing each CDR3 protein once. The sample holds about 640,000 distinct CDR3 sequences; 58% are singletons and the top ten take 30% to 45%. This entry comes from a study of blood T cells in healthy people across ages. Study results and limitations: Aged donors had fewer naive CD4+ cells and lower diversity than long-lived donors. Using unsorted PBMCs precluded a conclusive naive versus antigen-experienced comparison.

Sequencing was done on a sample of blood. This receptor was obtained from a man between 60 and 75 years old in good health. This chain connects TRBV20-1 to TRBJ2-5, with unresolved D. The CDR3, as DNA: TGCAGTGCTACAAAACTTTCCCAAGAGACCCAGTACTTC. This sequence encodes CSATKLSQETQYF.